This T cell receptor (beta chain) was recovered during a study of T-cell reconstitution after alpha-beta-depleted transplantation in children. Germline CDR1 is ENHRY and CDR2 is SYGVKD. Deletions cut 2 bases from V and 2 bases from J, with 7 bases between. The CDR3 is 14 residues long. Molecular barcoding with unique molecular identifiers was used for the TCRbeta library. MiXCR, applied by TCRdb to the PCR reads, yields one record per CDR3 protein. Here the sample spans tens of thousands of distinct CDR3 sequences, roughly 5% being singletons. The sample holds many counts of this clonotype. The TCR sequence derives from a boy in the first two years of life who had a stem cell transplant for acute myeloid leukemia, so the T cells may come from the graft donor. The chain couples TRBV10-3 to TRBJ2-4; no clear D gene. Sequencing was performed on PBMCs, mostly from graft donor cells, taken 180 days after TCRalphabeta/CD19-depleted stem cell transplant. For the CDR3, the DNA is TGTGCCATCAGTGAGGTGGGGTCCAAAAACATTCAGTACTTC. Translation gives CAISEVGSKNIQYF.